This T cell receptor beta chain was obtained from a study of blood T cells in healthy people across ages. For the second PCR, which ran for roughly 6 to 11 cycles, a sample-barcoded 5' primer and a J-beta primer mix were used. TCRdb used MiXCR to reprocess the 5' RACE reads, holding one entry per CDR3 protein. The data contain about 1.7 million distinct CDR3 sequences, 28% of them singletons. V lost 3 bases, J lost 2 bases, and 12 bases lay in between. CDR3 length equals 15 residues. CDR1 SGHTA and CDR2 FQGNSA come from the germline V gene. The chain links TRBV7-2 to TRBJ2-3; D is uncertain. The clonotype originates from a woman aged 25-40 years in good health. Sequencing was done on a sample of blood. The CDR3 sequence is CASSFRRAHTDTQYF. The CDR3 nucleotides read TGTGCCAGCAGCTTTAGACGGGCTCACACAGATACGCAGTATTTT.